The 27 T cell receptor beta chains presented below share a single source sample, sequenced in a study of shared clonotypes between healthy human individuals. Repertoires were generated with immunoSEQ multiplex PCR, while TCRdb's copy carries only in-frame clones and drops some. The table lists under 2.5 million clones, about 90% of them singletons. Sequencing was carried out using naive CD4+ T cells from PBMCs. Subset reported: CD45RA+ positively selected. The receptors here all came from a man aged 18 to 35 in good health. Some clones in this sample may be carry-over from other donors' samples.

The chain has TRBV15 and TRBJ1-4, with D possibly TRBD1 on 5 matching bases. The CDR3 has 11 amino acids. Deletions cut 5 bases from V and 8 bases from J, with 6 bases between. Germline values: CDR1 LNHNV, CDR2 YYDKDF (reference sequence). The CDR3 DNA reads TGTGCCACCAGCCGGGGGGAAAAACTGTTTTTT. Translation: CATSRGEKLFF.

The chain combines TRBV7-9 with TRBJ2-2; 10 nucleotides align to TRBD2. The CDR3 runs to 17 residues. With V trimmed by 5 bases and J by 5 bases, 11 bases remained unmatched. The germline V gene encodes CDR1 SEHNR and CDR2 FQNEAQ (reference sequence). CDR3 in amino acids: CASSRDTGTSATGELFF. CDR3 in DNA: TGTGCCAGCAGCAGAGATACCGGGACTAGCGCAACCGGGGAGCTGTTTTTT.

J is TRBJ2-2 and V is TRBV6-1; no definite D call. Germline V gene lookup returns CDR1 MNHNS and CDR2 SASEGT. This CDR3 is 14 amino acids long. V lost 6 bases and J lost 4, with 12 bases in between. The CDR3 DNA sequence: TGTGCCAGCAGGGATATGTGGGGCACCGGGGAGCTGTTTTTT. The encoded protein is CASRDMWGTGELFF.

Comments on this clone: The sample contains more than one DNA sequence encoding this CDR3. This chain joins TRBV6-5 and TRBJ1-1; perhaps TRBD1 as D (5 bases). Trimming shortened V by 0 bases and J by 1 base, and 9 bases separated the two germline ends. Germline V gives CDR1 MNHEY, CDR2 SVGAGI. This CDR3 contains 15 residues. The CDR3 sequence: CASSYSRRANTEAFF. The CDR3 nucleotides read TGTGCCAGCAGTTACTCGCGCAGGGCGAACACTGAAGCTTTCTTT.

The chain carries TRBV5-1 and TRBJ2-7, with unresolved D. The V and J ends lost 2 bases and 3 bases respectively, with 9 bases between them. Germline loops: CDR1 SGHRS, CDR2 YFSETQ. This CDR3 is built from 13 residues. CDR3 DNA sequence: TGCGCCAGCAGCTTCTTTTCTGGCTACGAGCAGTACTTC. This gives the protein CASSFFSGYEQYF.

The chain employs TRBV30 and TRBJ2-1; 9 nucleotides match TRBD2. Germline CDR1 is GTSNPN and CDR2 is SVGIG (reference sequence). The CDR3 loop spans 13 amino acids. V lost 6 bases and J lost 4; bases outside the gene matches: 4. The CDR3 reads CACSGRGYNEQFF. The CDR3 DNA sequence: TGTGCCTGTAGCGGGAGAGGGTACAATGAGCAGTTCTTC.

The chain is built from TRBV19 and TRBJ2-7; 8 bases match TRBD2. The CDR3 length is 15 residues. Germline assignment: CDR1 LNHDA and CDR2 SQIVND (reference sequence). The J segment lost 3 bases and the V segment lost 4 bases, leaving 8 bases of the junction unmatched. CDR3 DNA sequence: TGTGCCAGTAGTAACCCCGGGAGGGCAGTCTACGAGCAGTACTTC. Translation: CASSNPGRAVYEQYF.

The rearrangement joins TRBV5-4 to TRBJ2-3; tentative D call: TRBD2 (6 bases). V was pared by 4 bases and J by 6 bases, with 21 bases between. CDR1 is SGHNT, CDR2 YYREEE, per germline (reference sequence). The CDR3 covers 16 residues. The CDR3 nucleotides are TGTGCCAGCAGCCCAATCGGGACGGGGGATTTGGATACGCAGTATTTT. The encoded protein is CASSPIGTGDLDTQYF.

The J gene is TRBJ2-2, the V gene TRBV18; 10 nucleotides match TRBD2. From germline, CDR1 is KGHSH and CDR2 LQKENI. The junction had 7 bases not matched to a gene; V was cut back by 3 bases and J by 6 bases. This CDR3 region has 16 residues. The CDR3 loop reads CASSPTLAGLAGELFF. CDR3 DNA: TGTGCCAGCTCACCGACACTAGCGGGATTAGCCGGGGAGCTGTTTTTT.

V and J are TRBV7-9 and TRBJ2-2; the D gene is possibly TRBD1 (6 bases). Trimming took off 7 bases at V and 4 bases at J, with 13 bases between the two ends. Germline assignment: CDR1 SEHNR and CDR2 FQNEAQ (reference sequence). The CDR3 has 14 amino acids. CDR3 region: CASIPDRATGELFF. The CDR3 coding sequence is TGTGCCAGCATCCCGGACAGAGCCACCGGGGAGCTGTTTTTT.

The chain links TRBV9 to TRBJ1-1; D is ambiguous. CDR1 and CDR2 (germline): SGDLS, YYNGEE. Trimming pared 4 bases from V and 4 bases from J, leaving 14 bases between. The CDR3 sequence is 14 residues long. The CDR3: CASSPDWRGTEAFF. The CDR3 nucleotides are TGTGCCAGCAGCCCGGACTGGCGGGGCACTGAAGCTTTCTTT.

This chain uses TRBV14 with TRBJ1-2; D gene ambiguous. The CDR3 is 14 amino acids. Germline lookup yields CDR1 SGHDN and CDR2 FVKESK. V lost 0 bases to trimming and J lost 2 bases, with 7 bases between them. This CDR3 is CASSQELGNYGYTF. DNA of the CDR3: TGTGCCAGCAGCCAAGAGTTGGGGAACTATGGCTACACCTTC.

The CDR3 bases are TGTGCCTGGACCGGGGGGCGTGAAAAACTGTTTTTT. Residues: CAWTGGREKLFF. The V and J genes are TRBV30 and TRBJ1-4; D may be TRBD1 (6 bases). The CDR3 is 12 residues long. Germline V gene sequence: CDR1 GTSNPN, CDR2 SVGIG (reference sequence). The ends were cut back, 4 bases at V and 7 bases at J, with 10 bases in the middle.

Points on this clone: The same CDR3 arises from other DNA sequences in this sample as well. In nucleotides, the CDR3 is TGCGCCAGCAGCTTGGTTGTAGAGACCCAGTACTTC. Its protein is CASSLVVETQYF. This rearrangement joins TRBV5-1 to TRBJ2-5; D gene uncertain. Deletions cut 0 bases from V and 4 bases from J, with 4 bases between. This CDR3 comprises 12 residues. Germline V gene lookup returns CDR1 SGHRS and CDR2 YFSETQ.

Only one count was recorded for this clone. The chain joins TRBV2 to TRBJ1-5, with 7 bases identical to TRBD1. The CDR3 is made up of 16 amino acids. Germline CDR1 SNHLY, CDR2 FYNNEI. With V trimmed by 6 bases and J by 2 bases, 10 bases remained unmatched. CDR3 nucleotides: TGTGCCAGCAGCTATACCGGTGGGACAGGCAATCAGCCCCAGCATTTT. Its protein is CASSYTGGTGNQPQHF.

The V and J genes are TRBV12-2 and TRBJ1-2; the table's D call TRBD1 went unverified against the DNA. TRBV12-2 is marked as a pseudogene. This CDR3 is 16 amino acids long. In nucleotides, the CDR3 is TGTGCAAGTCGCTTAGGTTTATTTTTACAGGTCTATGGCTACACCTTC. Translation: CASRLGLFLQVYGYTF.

The CDR3 region has the DNA TGCAGACTCGTGGCGGAAGAGACCCAGTACTTC. It specifies CRLVAEETQYF. The rearrangement joins TRBV20-1 to TRBJ2-5; D unclear. This CDR3 contains 11 residues. The germline gives CDR1 DFQATT, CDR2 SNEGSKA (reference sequence).

This clone was recorded once. The genes are TRBV28 and TRBJ2-1, with 9 nucleotides matching TRBD2. J gave up 9 bases and V 7 bases, and 4 bases lay outside the gene matches. Germline loops: CDR1 MDHEN, CDR2 SYDVKM. The CDR3 runs to 12 residues. CDR3 protein: CASISGSGEQFF. CDR3 nucleotide sequence: TGTGCCAGCATTAGCGGGAGCGGTGAGCAGTTCTTC.

The chain joins TRBV5-1 to TRBJ2-7; TRBD2 aligns across 15 bases. CDR1 and CDR2 from the germline V gene are SGHRS and YFSETQ. The trim removed 0 bases at V and 3 bases at J, leaving 13 bases unmatched. This CDR3 spans 20 amino acids. CDR3 protein: CASSLGPRGLAGGPYYEQYF. In nucleotides, the CDR3 is TGCGCCAGCAGCTTGGGCCCCCGGGGACTAGCGGGAGGCCCGTACTACGAGCAGTACTTC.

V and J are TRBV29-1 and TRBJ2-7; TRBD2 agrees at 9 bases. Per the germline V gene, CDR1 is SQVTM and CDR2 is ANQGSEA. CDR3 length: 14 residues. V trimming: 7 bases; J trimming: 3 bases; junction bases outside the gene matches: 10. Here the CDR3 reads CSARRGGDVYEQYF. Written as DNA, the CDR3 is TGCAGCGCAAGGCGGGGGGGCGATGTCTACGAGCAGTACTTC.

J is TRBJ1-5 and V is TRBV5-6, with no clear D. The V end lost 3 bases, the J end lost 2 bases, and 6 bases lay between the germline ends. CDR1 is SGHDT, CDR2 YYEEEE, per germline. The CDR3 sequence is 13 residues long. The CDR3 nucleotides are TGTGCCAGCAGCTCGAATGGCAATCAGCCCCAGCATTTT. Amino acids: CASSSNGNQPQHF.

The genes are TRBV7-9 and TRBJ1-1, with a weak D call TRBD1 (5 bases). Germline-derived CDR1 and CDR2 are SEHNR and FQNEAQ (reference sequence). CDR3 length: 16 amino acids. The V end was cut by 3 bases, the J end by 0 bases, with 14 bases between. The CDR3 nucleotides are TGTGCCAGCAGCTTGGGGCGGGGGTTGATGAACACTGAAGCTTTCTTT. Translated, it gives CASSLGRGLMNTEAFF.

The V and J genes are TRBV7-9 and TRBJ1-2; D not resolved. CDR1 and CDR2 (germline): SEHNR, FQNEAQ (reference sequence). Trimming took 1 base from V and 4 from J, leaving 10 bases between them. The length of the CDR3 is 14 residues. CDR3 nucleotide sequence: TGTGCCAGCAGCTTAGAGGCACTCAGCTATGGCTACACCTTC. It encodes CASSLEALSYGYTF.

The chain is built from TRBV2 and TRBJ1-4; tentative D call: TRBD1 (5 bases). The CDR3 loop spans 14 amino acids. Trimming took off 6 bases at V and 8 bases at J, with 16 bases between the two ends. The V gene's germline CDR1 is SNHLY and CDR2 FYNNEI. The DNA of the CDR3 is TGTGCCAGCAGCCGTGGGACGGTTTTGGAAAAACTGTTTTTT. Encoded protein: CASSRGTVLEKLFF.

The rearrangement links TRBV7-2 to TRBJ2-5; D might be TRBD2 (6 bases). The CDR3 length is 16 residues. Germline V gene data show CDR1 as SGHTA and CDR2 as FQGNSA. Trimming took 4 bases from V and 5 from J, leaving 20 bases between them. The CDR3 DNA sequence: TGTGCCAGCAGCTCCAGTTGGCTAGCGCGTAGGGAGACCCAGTACTTC. This encodes CASSSSWLARRETQYF.

The chain uses TRBV7-8 and TRBJ1-2, with D uncertain. Germline CDR1 is SGHVS and CDR2 is FQNEAQ. The CDR3 loop spans 13 amino acids. Trimming removed 4 bases at V and 8 bases at J, with 14 bases between. CDR3: CASSSDPLWGYTF. Here the CDR3 DNA reads TGTGCCAGCAGCTCCGACCCTCTCTGGGGCTACACCTTC. Complete variable domain (other parts from reference TRBV7-8 and TRBJ1-2): GAGVSQSPRYKVAKRGQDVALRCDPISGHVSLFWYQQALGQGPEFLTYFQNEAQLDKSGLPSDRFFAERPEGSVSTLKIQRTQQEDSAVYLCASSSDPLWGYTFGSGTRLTVV.

The chain uses TRBV28 and TRBJ1-2, with no clear D. V lost 3 bases, J lost 2 bases, and 16 bases lay in between. The CDR3 is 16 amino acids. Germline V gene sequence: CDR1 MDHEN, CDR2 SYDVKM. The CDR3, as DNA: TGTGCCAGCAGTTTCCGCCCTGCCACAACCAACTATGGCTACACCTTC. Residues: CASSFRPATTNYGYTF.